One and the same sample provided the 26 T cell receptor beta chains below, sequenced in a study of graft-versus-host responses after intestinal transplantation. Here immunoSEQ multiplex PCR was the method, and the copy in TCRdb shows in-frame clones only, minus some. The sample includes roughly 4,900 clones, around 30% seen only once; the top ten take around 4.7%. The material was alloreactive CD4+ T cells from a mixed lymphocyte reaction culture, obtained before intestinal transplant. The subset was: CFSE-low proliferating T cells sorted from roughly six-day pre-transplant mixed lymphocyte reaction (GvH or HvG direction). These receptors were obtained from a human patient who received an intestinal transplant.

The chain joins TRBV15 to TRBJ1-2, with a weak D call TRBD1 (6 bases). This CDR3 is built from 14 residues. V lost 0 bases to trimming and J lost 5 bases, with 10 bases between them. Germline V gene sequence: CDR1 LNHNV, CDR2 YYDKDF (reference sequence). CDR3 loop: CATSRDSTGYGYTF. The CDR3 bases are TGTGCCACCAGCAGAGACTCAACAGGGTATGGCTACACCTTC. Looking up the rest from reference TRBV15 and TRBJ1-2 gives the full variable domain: DAMVIQNPRYQVTQFGKPVTLSCSQTLNHNVMYWYQQKSSQAPKLLFHYYDKDFNNEADTPDNFQSRRPNTSFCFLDIRSPGLGDTAMYLCATSRDSTGYGYTFGSGTRLTVV.

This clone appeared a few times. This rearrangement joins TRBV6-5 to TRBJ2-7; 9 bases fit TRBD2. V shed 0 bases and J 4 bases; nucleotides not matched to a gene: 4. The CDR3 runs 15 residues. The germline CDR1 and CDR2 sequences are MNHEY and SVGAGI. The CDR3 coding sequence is TGTGCCAGCAGTTACTCTAGCGGGGGAATGTACGAGCAGTACTTC. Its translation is CASSYSSGGMYEQYF.

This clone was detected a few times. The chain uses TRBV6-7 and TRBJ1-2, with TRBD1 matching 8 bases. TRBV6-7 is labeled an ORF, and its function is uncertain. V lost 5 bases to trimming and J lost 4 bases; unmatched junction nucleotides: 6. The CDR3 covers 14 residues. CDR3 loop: CASSSNTGGYGYTF. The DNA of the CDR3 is TGTGCCAGCAGTAGCAATACAGGGGGCTATGGCTACACCTTC.

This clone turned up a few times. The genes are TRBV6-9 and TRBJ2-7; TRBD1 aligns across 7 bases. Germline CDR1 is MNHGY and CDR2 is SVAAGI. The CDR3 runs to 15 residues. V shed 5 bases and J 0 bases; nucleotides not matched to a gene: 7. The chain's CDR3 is CASSVSGQTSYEQYF. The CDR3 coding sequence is TGTGCCAGCAGTGTATCGGGACAGACCTCCTACGAGCAGTACTTC.

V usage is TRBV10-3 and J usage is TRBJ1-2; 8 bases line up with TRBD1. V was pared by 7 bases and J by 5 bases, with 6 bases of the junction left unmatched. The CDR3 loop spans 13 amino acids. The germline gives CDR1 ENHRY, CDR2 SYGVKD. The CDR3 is CAIILTGGYGYTF. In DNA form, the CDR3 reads TGTGCCATCATTCTAACAGGGGGGTATGGCTACACCTTC.

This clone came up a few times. CDR3 in amino acids: CASSLARPFSNEQFF. CDR3 DNA: TGTGCCAGCAGCTTAGCAAGGCCCTTTAGCAATGAGCAGTTCTTC. The gene calls are TRBV7-9 and TRBJ2-1; no clear D gene. V lost 0 bases to trimming and J lost 6 bases, with 12 bases between them. Germline lookup yields CDR1 SEHNR and CDR2 FQNEAQ (reference sequence). There are 15 residues in the CDR3. The complete variable domain, with remaining parts taken from reference TRBV7-9 and TRBJ2-1, reads DTGVSQNPRHKITKRGQNVTFRCDPISEHNRLYWYRQTLGQGPEFLTYFQNEAQLEKSRLLSDRFSAERPKGSFSTLEIQRTEQGDSAMYLCASSLARPFSNEQFFGPGTRLTVL.

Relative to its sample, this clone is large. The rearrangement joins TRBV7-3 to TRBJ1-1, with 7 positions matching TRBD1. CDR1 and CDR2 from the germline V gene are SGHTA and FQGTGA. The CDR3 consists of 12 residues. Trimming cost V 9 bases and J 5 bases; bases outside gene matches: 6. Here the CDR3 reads CASRGLETEAFF. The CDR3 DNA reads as TGTGCCAGTAGGGGGCTTGAGACTGAAGCTTTCTTT.

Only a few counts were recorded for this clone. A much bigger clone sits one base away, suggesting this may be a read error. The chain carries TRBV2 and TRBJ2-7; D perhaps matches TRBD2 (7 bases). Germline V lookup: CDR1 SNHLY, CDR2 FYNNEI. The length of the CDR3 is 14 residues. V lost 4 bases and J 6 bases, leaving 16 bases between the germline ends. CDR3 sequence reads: CASSGRIGGVEQYF. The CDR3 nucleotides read TGTGCCAGCAGTGGGCGGATAGGGGGGGTCGAGCAGTACTTC. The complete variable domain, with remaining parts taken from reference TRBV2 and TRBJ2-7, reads EPEVTQTPSHQVTQMGQEVILRCVPISNHLYFYWYRQILGQKVEFLVSFYNNEISEKSEIFDDQFSVERPDGSNFTLKIRSTKLEDSAMYFCASSGRIGGVEQYFGPGTRLTVT.

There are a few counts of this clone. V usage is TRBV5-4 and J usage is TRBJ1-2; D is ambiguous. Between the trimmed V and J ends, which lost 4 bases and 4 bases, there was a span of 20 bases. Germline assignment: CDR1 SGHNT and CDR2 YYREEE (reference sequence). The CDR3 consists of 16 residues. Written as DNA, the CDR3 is TGTGCCAGCAGCCAAGATGGAAGACGAGGCTTCTATGGCTACACCTTC. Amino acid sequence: CASSQDGRRGFYGYTF.

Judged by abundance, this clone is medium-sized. The CDR3: CASSITGPRDTQYF. For the CDR3, the DNA is TGTGCCAGTAGTATAACAGGGCCTAGGGATACGCAGTATTTT. The gene calls are TRBV19 and TRBJ2-3; D perhaps matches TRBD1 (6 bases). This CDR3 is 14 amino acids long. Germline V CDR1 and CDR2: LNHDA, SQIVND (reference sequence). V was shortened by 2 bases and J by 6 bases, with 12 bases between the two germline ends.

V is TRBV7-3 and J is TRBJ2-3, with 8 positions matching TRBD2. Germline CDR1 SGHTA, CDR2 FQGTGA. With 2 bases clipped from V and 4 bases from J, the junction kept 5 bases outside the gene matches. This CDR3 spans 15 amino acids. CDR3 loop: CASSLLGGGPDTQYF. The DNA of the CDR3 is TGTGCCAGCAGCTTACTGGGCGGGGGGCCAGATACGCAGTATTTT.

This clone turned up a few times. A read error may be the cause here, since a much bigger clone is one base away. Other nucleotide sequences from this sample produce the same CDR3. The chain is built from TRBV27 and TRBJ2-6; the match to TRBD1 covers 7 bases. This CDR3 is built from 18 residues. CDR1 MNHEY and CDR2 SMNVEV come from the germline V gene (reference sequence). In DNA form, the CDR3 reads TGTGCCCGCAGACCTACTTACAGGGGCCGGGGTGGGGCCAACGTCCTGACTTTC. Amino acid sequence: CARRPTYRGRGGANVLTF.

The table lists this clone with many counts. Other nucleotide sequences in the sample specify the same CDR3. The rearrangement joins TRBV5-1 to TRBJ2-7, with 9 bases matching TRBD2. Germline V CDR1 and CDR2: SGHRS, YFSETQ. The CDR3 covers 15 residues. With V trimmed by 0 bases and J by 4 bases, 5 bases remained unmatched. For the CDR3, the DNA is TGCGCCAGCAGCTTGGGGGGGCTAGCGGGATACGAGCAGTACTTC. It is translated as CASSLGGLAGYEQYF.

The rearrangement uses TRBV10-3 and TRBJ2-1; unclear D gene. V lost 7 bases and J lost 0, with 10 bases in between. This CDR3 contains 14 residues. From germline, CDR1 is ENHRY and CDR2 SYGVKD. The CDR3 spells CAIMGEVSYNEQFF. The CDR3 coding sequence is TGTGCCATCATGGGCGAGGTCTCCTACAATGAGCAGTTCTTC.

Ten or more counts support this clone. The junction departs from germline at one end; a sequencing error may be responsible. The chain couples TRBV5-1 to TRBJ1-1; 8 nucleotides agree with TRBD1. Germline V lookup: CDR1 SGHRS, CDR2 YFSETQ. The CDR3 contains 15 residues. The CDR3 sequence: CASSLGTGRNTEAFF. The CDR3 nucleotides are TGTGCCAGCAGCTTGGGGACAGGACGGAACACTGAAGCTTTCTTT.

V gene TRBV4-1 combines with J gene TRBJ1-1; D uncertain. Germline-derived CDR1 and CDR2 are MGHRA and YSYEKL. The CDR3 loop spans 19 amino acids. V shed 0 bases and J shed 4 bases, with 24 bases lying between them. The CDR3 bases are TGCGCCAGCAGCCAAGAGGGTAAAAGATCCTCGGCCAGGCCCACTGAAGCTTTCTTT. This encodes CASSQEGKRSSARPTEAFF.

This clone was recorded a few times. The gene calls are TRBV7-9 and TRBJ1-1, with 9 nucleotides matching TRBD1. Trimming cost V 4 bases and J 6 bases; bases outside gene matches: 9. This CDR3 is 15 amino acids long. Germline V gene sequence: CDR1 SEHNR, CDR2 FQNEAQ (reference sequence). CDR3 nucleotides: TGTGCCAGCAGCTCCCTAGGGACAGGGAGCCCTGAAGCTTTCTTT. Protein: CASSSLGTGSPEAFF.

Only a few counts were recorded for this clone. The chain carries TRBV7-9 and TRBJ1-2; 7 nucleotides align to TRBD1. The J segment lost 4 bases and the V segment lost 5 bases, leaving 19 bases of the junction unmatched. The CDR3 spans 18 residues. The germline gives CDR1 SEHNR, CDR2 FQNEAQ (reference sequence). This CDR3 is CASSLPPTGPKPLYGYTF. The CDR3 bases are TGTGCCAGCAGCCTACCTCCGACAGGGCCTAAACCTCTCTATGGCTACACCTTC. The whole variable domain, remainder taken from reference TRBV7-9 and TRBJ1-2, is DTGVSQNPRHKITKRGQNVTFRCDPISEHNRLYWYRQTLGQGPEFLTYFQNEAQLEKSRLLSDRFSAERPKGSFSTLEIQRTEQGDSAMYLCASSLPPTGPKPLYGYTFGSGTRLTVV.

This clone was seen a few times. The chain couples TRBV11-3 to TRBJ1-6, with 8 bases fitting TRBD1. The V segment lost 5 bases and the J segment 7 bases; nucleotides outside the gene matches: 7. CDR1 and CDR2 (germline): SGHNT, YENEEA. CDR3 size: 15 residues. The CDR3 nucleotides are TGTGCCAGCAGCCTGACAGGGGCTCACAATTCACCCCTCCACTTT. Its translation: CASSLTGAHNSPLHF.

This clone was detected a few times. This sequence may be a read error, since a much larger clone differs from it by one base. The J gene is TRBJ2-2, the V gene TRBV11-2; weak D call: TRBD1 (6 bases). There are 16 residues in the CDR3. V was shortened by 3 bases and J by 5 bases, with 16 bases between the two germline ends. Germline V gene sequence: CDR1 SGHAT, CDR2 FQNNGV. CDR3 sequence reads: CASSFGVRGWTGELFF. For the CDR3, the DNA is TGTGCCAGCAGCTTTGGAGTCAGGGGCTGGACCGGGGAGCTGTTTTTT.

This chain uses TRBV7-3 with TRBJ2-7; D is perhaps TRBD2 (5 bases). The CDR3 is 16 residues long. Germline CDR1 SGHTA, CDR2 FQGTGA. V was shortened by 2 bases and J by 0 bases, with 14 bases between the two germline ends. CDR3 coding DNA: TGTGCCAGCAGCTTAGCGTCGCGGGCAGGCTCCTACGAGCAGTACTTC. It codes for CASSLASRAGSYEQYF.

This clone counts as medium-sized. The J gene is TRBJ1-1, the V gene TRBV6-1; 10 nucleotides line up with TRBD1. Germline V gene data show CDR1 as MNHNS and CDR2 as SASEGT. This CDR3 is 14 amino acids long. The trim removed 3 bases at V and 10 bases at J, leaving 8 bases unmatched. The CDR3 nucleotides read TGTGCCAGCAGTGACCTGGGACAGGGGCGCCGAGCTTTCTTT. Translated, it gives CASSDLGQGRRAFF.

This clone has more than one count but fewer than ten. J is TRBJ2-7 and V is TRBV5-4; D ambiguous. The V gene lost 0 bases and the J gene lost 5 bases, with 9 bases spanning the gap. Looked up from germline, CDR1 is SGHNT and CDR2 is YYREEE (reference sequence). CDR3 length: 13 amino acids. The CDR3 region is CASSLERVDEQYF. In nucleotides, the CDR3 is TGTGCCAGCAGCTTGGAAAGGGTCGACGAGCAGTACTTC.

As DNA, the CDR3 is TGTGCCAGCAGTTACTCGAGGCAGTCCTACGAGCAGTACTTC. Its translation: CASSYSRQSYEQYF. The chain joins TRBV6-6 to TRBJ2-7; D remains ambiguous. This CDR3 spans 14 amino acids. The germline V gene has CDR1 MNHNY and CDR2 SVGAGI (reference sequence). V was clipped by 0 bases and J by 1 base, with 7 bases between them.

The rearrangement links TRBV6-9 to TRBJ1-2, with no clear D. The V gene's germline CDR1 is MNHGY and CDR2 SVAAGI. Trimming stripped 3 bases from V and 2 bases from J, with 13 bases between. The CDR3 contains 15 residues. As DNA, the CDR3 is TGTGCCAGCAGTTACTCGAGGGTAACCAACTATGGCTACACCTTC. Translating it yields CASSYSRVTNYGYTF.

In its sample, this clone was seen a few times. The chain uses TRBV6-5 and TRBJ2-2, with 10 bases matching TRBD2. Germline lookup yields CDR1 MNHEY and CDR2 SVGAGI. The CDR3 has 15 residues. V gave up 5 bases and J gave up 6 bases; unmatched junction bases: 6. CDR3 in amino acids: CASSVVAGGPGELFF. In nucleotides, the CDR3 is TGTGCCAGCAGTGTAGTAGCGGGGGGTCCCGGGGAGCTGTTTTTT.